The 14 T cell receptor beta chains below come from one sample, sequenced in a study of T cells after yellow fever vaccination (dated by TCRdb to about 2019). Receptor amplification or capture employed 5' RACE. Sequenced on an Illumina HiSeq 2500. Starting from the raw public reads, TCRdb applied fastp trimming at Q25, assembled clones with MiXCR and retained in-frame beta chains. Each CDR3 protein appears once, grouped with its most common genes and DNA. In all, the sample holds 620,000 or so distinct CDR3 sequences, and 9% to 15% of those were seen once. More than 13% of the sample rests with the top ten. Per the publication, the treatment or condition label means: live attenuated yellow fever vaccine strain. This specimen consisted of PBMCs, obtained on the day of the yellow fever booster vaccination. Receptors originate from a man aged 25-45 years who received the YFV17D yellow fever vaccine.

This clonotype has just a few counts. The chain has TRBV24-1 and TRBJ2-3; no clear D gene. The CDR3 covers 14 residues. The V end lost 7 bases, the J end lost 2 bases, and 12 bases lay between the germline ends. From germline, CDR1 is KGHDR and CDR2 SFDVKD. CDR3: CATREPGPTDTQYF. The CDR3 nucleotides are TGTGCCACCAGAGAGCCAGGACCCACAGATACGCAGTATTTT.

The genes are TRBV14 and TRBJ1-2, with D possibly TRBD1 on 5 matching bases. This CDR3 has 15 residues. Germline CDR1 is SGHDN and CDR2 is FVKESK. Trimming left V 4 bases short and J 8 bases short, with 20 bases between. The CDR3 sequence is CASSLPGTDDGGYTF. CDR3 DNA: TGTGCCAGCAGCCTCCCCGGGACGGATGACGGGGGCTACACCTTC. Combining the CDR3 with reference TRBV14 and TRBJ1-2 gives the whole variable domain EAGVTQFPSHSVIEKGQTVTLRCDPISGHDNLYWYRRVMGKEIKFLLHFVKESKQDESGMPNNRFLAERTGGTYSTLKVQPAELEDSGVYFCASSLPGTDDGGYTFGSGTRLTVV.

The chain uses TRBV7-6 and TRBJ2-1; TRBD1 matches at 8 bases. This CDR3 spans 16 amino acids. V lost 6 bases to trimming and J lost 4 bases; unmatched junction nucleotides: 11. Germline V gene sequence: CDR1 SGHVS, CDR2 FNYEAQ. Here the CDR3 DNA reads TGTGCCAGCAGTAATCGGGCAGGGGGCGAATACAATGAGCAGTTCTTC. Protein product: CASSNRAGGEYNEQFF.

This clonotype was seen more than once but under ten times. The rearrangement links TRBV4-3 to TRBJ2-7, with D unresolved. Germline V CDR1 and CDR2: LGHNA, YSLEER. Trimming left V 0 bases short and J 2 bases short, with 11 bases between. The CDR3 extends over 15 amino acids. The CDR3 sequence is CASSQEFGFTYEQYF. CDR3 in DNA: TGCGCCAGCAGCCAAGAGTTCGGGTTCACCTACGAGCAGTACTTC.

CDR3 amino acids: CASSTTGRSTDTQYF. The CDR3 region has the DNA TGCGCCAGCAGCACCACCGGGAGGAGCACAGATACGCAGTATTTT. V and J are TRBV5-1 and TRBJ2-3, with 7 nucleotides matching TRBD2. Losses at the gene ends were 4 bases for V and 0 bases for J; bases not matched to a gene: 5. The CDR3 has 15 amino acids. CDR1 and CDR2 (germline): SGHRS, YFSETQ.

As DNA, the CDR3 is TGTGCCAGCAGTAGAATGGACACCGGGGAGCTGTTTTTT. This translates into CASSRMDTGELFF. This rearrangement joins TRBV9 to TRBJ2-2; D remains ambiguous. V was trimmed by 5 bases and J by 3 bases, leaving 8 bases between them. The CDR3 contains 13 residues. Germline V gene data show CDR1 as SGDLS and CDR2 as YYNGEE.

The chain links TRBV2 to TRBJ2-1; 9 bases map to TRBD2. The V and J ends lost 7 bases and 13 bases, in that order; junction bases with no gene match: 14. The length of the CDR3 is 14 residues. Germline CDR1 reads SNHLY; CDR2 reads FYNNEI. The CDR3 DNA reads TGTGCCAGCACCCCAGTGGTTAGCGGGAGAAATCAGTTCTTC. It translates to CASTPVVSGRNQFF.

The CDR3 nucleotides are TGTGCCTGGAGTCGGGGGAGCGAGCAGTACTTC. It is translated as CAWSRGSEQYF. J is TRBJ2-7 and V is TRBV30, with D perhaps matching TRBD2 (6 bases). The V and J ends lost 2 bases and 6 bases respectively, with 8 bases between them. The V gene's germline CDR1 is GTSNPN and CDR2 SVGIG (reference sequence). This CDR3 region has 11 residues.

This clonotype was seen only a few times. Germline and junction disagree at one end, which may indicate a read error. The chain has TRBV9 and TRBJ2-1, with D perhaps matching TRBD2 (6 bases). The CDR3 totals 15 residues. CDR1 is SGDLS and CDR2 is YYNGEE in the germline V gene. Written as DNA, the CDR3 is TGTGCCACCAGCCCCAGCGGGCTCTCCTACAATGAGCAGTTCTTC. Its translation is CATSPSGLSYNEQFF.

This chain joins TRBV20-1 and TRBJ2-7, with 10 bases aligning to TRBD2. Germline V gene sequence: CDR1 DFQATT, CDR2 SNEGSKA (reference sequence). V was pared by 5 bases and J by 3 bases, with 10 bases of the junction left unmatched. The length of the CDR3 is 15 residues. The CDR3 DNA is TGCAGTGCTGGGCTAGCGGGAGTCGGGGGCTACGAGCAGTACTTC. This codes for CSAGLAGVGGYEQYF.

This clonotype was found a few times. CDR3 DNA: TGCGCCAGCAGCTTGCTAGCGCTGAGGGAGACCCAGTACTTC. Translating it yields CASSLLALRETQYF. This chain joins TRBV5-1 and TRBJ2-5; maybe TRBD2 (6 bases). The CDR3 covers 14 residues. Trimming stripped 1 base from V and 5 bases from J, with 12 bases between. Germline V gene data show CDR1 as SGHRS and CDR2 as YFSETQ.

The chain carries TRBV6-2 or TRBV6-3 and TRBJ1-5, with a possible D match to TRBD1 (5 bases). The germline V gene has CDR1 MNHEY and CDR2 SVGEGT. This CDR3 has 13 amino acids. V was pared by 6 bases and J by 7 bases, with 13 bases between. Here the CDR3 DNA reads TGTGCCAGCAGAGGGGTTAAGGGGCAGCCCCAGCATTTT. It yields the protein CASRGVKGQPQHF.

CDR3 nucleotide sequence: TGTGCCAGCAGCTTAAGTAGGCAGCAAGAGACCCAGTACTTC. Protein: CASSLSRQQETQYF. The chain recombines TRBV7-2 with TRBJ2-5; D call uncertain. CDR3 length equals 14 residues. Germline V CDR1 and CDR2: SGHTA, FQGNSA. V lost 2 bases to trimming and J lost 2 bases, with 9 bases between them.

The rearrangement uses TRBV7-2 and TRBJ2-3, with no clear D. The V end lost 0 bases, the J end lost 4 bases, and 11 bases lay between the germline ends. The CDR3 extends over 15 amino acids. Germline CDR1 and CDR2: SGHTA and FQGNSA. CDR3 residues: CASSLAGSGSDTQYF. CDR3 nucleotide sequence: TGTGCCAGCAGCTTAGCGGGAAGTGGCTCAGATACGCAGTATTTT.